These 25 T cell receptor beta chains were all obtained from the same sample, sequenced in a study of shared clonotypes between healthy human individuals. Naive CD8 cells comprised CD45RO-negative, CCR7-positively selected cells, excluding terminally differentiated effector memory CD45RA+ cells. Some clones are missing from TCRdb's copy, which holds only in-frame ones; the method was immunoSEQ multiplex PCR. The repertoire holds hundreds of thousands of clones, 96% seen once, with around 0.1% in the top ten. The specimen was naive CD8+ T cells sorted from blood. The receptors come from a woman in her thirties in good health.

The chain's CDR3 is CASSQALAGVLNEQFF. The CDR3 DNA is TGCGCCAGCAGCCAAGCCCTAGCGGGAGTACTGAATGAGCAGTTCTTC. J is TRBJ2-1 and V is TRBV4-1; 10 nucleotides align to TRBD2. The CDR3 sequence is 16 residues long. Germline V lookup: CDR1 MGHRA, CDR2 YSYEKL. The V segment lost 1 base and the J segment 7 bases; nucleotides outside the gene matches: 7.

Here the CDR3 reads CASSLDFLAGESDTQYF. In DNA, the CDR3 is TGCGCCAGCAGCTTGGATTTTTTAGCGGGAGAGTCAGATACGCAGTATTTT. The chain links TRBV5-1 to TRBJ2-3, with TRBD2 matching over 9 bases. J gave up 4 bases and V 0 bases, and 9 bases lay outside the gene matches. The CDR3 loop spans 17 amino acids. Germline lookup yields CDR1 SGHRS and CDR2 YFSETQ.

J is TRBJ2-3 and V is TRBV10-1; 8 nucleotides agree with TRBD2. Trimming removed 2 bases from V and 2 bases from J; junction bases left unmatched: 6. The CDR3 covers 16 residues. Germline CDR1 reads WNHNN; CDR2 reads SYGVQD (reference sequence). As DNA, the CDR3 is TGCGCCAGCAGTGAGGGACTAGCTCCCATCACAGATACGCAGTATTTT. Translation gives CASSEGLAPITDTQYF.

J is TRBJ2-7 and V is TRBV6-1; no clear D. CDR1 and CDR2 from the germline V gene are MNHNS and SASEGT. With 6 bases removed from V and 3 bases from J, the gap between germline ends came to 9 bases. This CDR3 is 12 amino acids long. The CDR3 DNA reads as TGTGCCAGCAGCAACTTACTCTACGAGCAGTACTTC. This translates into CASSNLLYEQYF.

The V and J genes are TRBV5-1 and TRBJ1-4; possibly TRBD1 for D (6 bases). With 4 bases removed from V and 6 bases from J, the gap between germline ends came to 16 bases. The CDR3 runs to 15 residues. Germline-derived CDR1 and CDR2 are SGHRS and YFSETQ. The CDR3: CASSLGALGYEKLFF. The CDR3 DNA follows: TGCGCCAGCAGCCTGGGGGCATTGGGTTATGAAAAACTGTTTTTT.

The rearrangement uses TRBV9 and TRBJ1-6; D gene ambiguous. The CDR3 contains 12 residues. V lost 2 bases and J 9 bases, leaving 6 bases between the germline ends. Germline V gene lookup returns CDR1 SGDLS and CDR2 YYNGEE. This CDR3 is CASSVGFSPLHF. The CDR3 bases are TGTGCCAGCAGCGTCGGGTTTTCACCCCTCCACTTT.

The chain recombines TRBV10-3 with TRBJ1-5; 7 bases fit TRBD1. V was clipped by 10 bases and J by 5 bases; unmatched bases: 14. CDR3 length: 15 amino acids. Per the germline V gene, CDR1 is ENHRY and CDR2 is SYGVKD. CDR3 in amino acids: CATKPTGNFDQPQHF. CDR3 sequence (DNA): TGTGCCACCAAACCGACAGGGAATTTCGATCAGCCCCAGCATTTT.

The V call is TRBV6-5, the J call TRBJ2-3; weak D call: TRBD2 (6 bases). Deletions cut 6 bases from V and 0 bases from J, with 13 bases between. CDR3 length equals 15 residues. Germline loops: CDR1 MNHEY, CDR2 SVGAGI. The CDR3: CASRSSVTSTDTQYF. The DNA of the CDR3 is TGTGCCAGCAGGTCTAGCGTAACTAGCACAGATACGCAGTATTTT.

In this sample, this clone turned up once. This chain connects TRBV30 to TRBJ2-1; TRBD1 agrees at 7 bases. V was pared by 4 bases and J by 1 base, with 4 bases of the junction left unmatched. CDR1 and CDR2 (germline): GTSNPN, SVGIG (reference sequence). CDR3 size: 14 residues. CDR3 sequence: CAWIPGQSYNEQFF. CDR3 coding DNA: TGTGCCTGGATCCCGGGACAGTCCTACAATGAGCAGTTCTTC.

The chain couples TRBV11-2 to TRBJ2-7, with 14 bases fitting TRBD2. The CDR3 totals 15 residues. V shed 8 bases, J shed 3 bases, and the junction held 6 bases outside the gene matches. From germline, CDR1 is SGHAT and CDR2 FQNNGV. For the CDR3, the DNA is TGTGCCAGCTCAACCGGGACTAGCGGGAGCTACGAGCAGTACTTC. It yields the protein CASSTGTSGSYEQYF.

V and J are TRBV27 and TRBJ2-7; no clear D. V was clipped by 0 bases and J by 2 bases, with 14 bases between them. Germline lookup yields CDR1 MNHEY and CDR2 SMNVEV (reference sequence). The CDR3 has 16 amino acids. Here the CDR3 reads CASSLSPGPSAYEQYF. CDR3 coding DNA: TGTGCCAGCAGTTTATCCCCCGGGCCTTCCGCCTACGAGCAGTACTTC.

The chain has TRBV6-5 and TRBJ1-5, with unresolved D. The CDR3 is 13 residues long. Germline V gives CDR1 MNHEY, CDR2 SVGAGI. V was trimmed by 6 bases and J by 4 bases, leaving 10 bases between them. CDR3 region: CASREAGNQPQHF. As DNA, the CDR3 is TGTGCCAGCAGGGAGGCCGGGAATCAGCCCCAGCATTTT.

The chain combines TRBV28 with TRBJ2-7; no firm D call. Germline loops: CDR1 MDHEN, CDR2 SYDVKM. The CDR3 has 12 residues. With 4 bases removed from V and 3 bases from J, the gap between germline ends came to 7 bases. CDR3 sequence reads: CASSSPFYEQYF. The CDR3 DNA reads TGTGCCAGCAGTTCCCCATTCTACGAGCAGTACTTC.

This rearrangement joins TRBV29-1 to TRBJ1-3; D is unresolved. Germline assignment: CDR1 SQVTM and CDR2 ANQGSEA. V was shortened by 4 bases and J by 7 bases, with 11 bases between the two germline ends. This CDR3 contains 12 residues. CDR3 in amino acids: CSVVGEQNTIYF. The DNA of the CDR3 is TGCAGCGTTGTCGGCGAACAGAACACCATATATTTT.

V usage is TRBV27 and J usage is TRBJ2-7; D ambiguous. Germline V CDR1 and CDR2: MNHEY, SMNVEV (reference sequence). The CDR3 has 13 residues. The germline V and J ends were trimmed by 8 bases and 0 bases, with 11 bases remaining between them. CDR3 sequence reads: CASGLMGSYEQYF. CDR3 DNA sequence: TGTGCCAGCGGTCTTATGGGCTCCTACGAGCAGTACTTC.

V gene TRBV13 combines with J gene TRBJ2-5; TRBD2 agrees at 8 bases. Per the germline V gene, CDR1 is PRHDT and CDR2 is FYEKMQ (reference sequence). The CDR3 runs 14 residues. J gave up 5 bases and V 1 base, and 3 bases lay outside the gene matches. CDR3 sequence: CASSLAGGEETQYF. CDR3 nucleotides: TGTGCCAGCAGCTTAGCGGGAGGGGAGGAGACCCAGTACTTC.

The V and J genes are TRBV7-9 and TRBJ2-7; a weak D match, TRBD2 (6 bases). The V and J ends lost 5 bases and 3 bases respectively, with 17 bases between them. CDR1 and CDR2 (germline): SEHNR, FQNEAQ (reference sequence). The CDR3 loop spans 15 amino acids. This CDR3 reads CASSLGTEDFYEQYF. DNA for the CDR3: TGTGCCAGCAGCCTAGGGACTGAGGACTTCTACGAGCAGTACTTC. Drawing the rest from reference TRBV7-9 and TRBJ2-7, the complete variable domain is DTGVSQNPRHKITKRGQNVTFRCDPISEHNRLYWYRQTLGQGPEFLTYFQNEAQLEKSRLLSDRFSAERPKGSFSTLEIQRTEQGDSAMYLCASSLGTEDFYEQYFGPGTRLTVT.

V gene TRBV5-5 combines with J gene TRBJ1-1; D is ambiguous. This CDR3 has 12 amino acids. Germline assignment: CDR1 SGHKS and CDR2 YYEKEE (reference sequence). The V gene lost 2 bases and the J gene lost 2 bases, with 4 bases spanning the gap. The CDR3: CASSFGNTEAFF. The CDR3 DNA reads TGTGCCAGCAGCTTCGGTAACACTGAAGCTTTCTTT.

This chain joins TRBV7-6 and TRBJ2-1; perhaps D is TRBD1 or TRBD2 (5 bases each). V lost 2 bases to trimming and J lost 7 bases, with 15 bases between them. The CDR3 is 15 residues long. The germline V gene encodes CDR1 SGHVS and CDR2 FNYEAQ. This CDR3 reads CASSLSGRDGNEQFF. CDR3 in DNA: TGTGCCAGCAGCTTATCGGGCAGGGACGGGAATGAGCAGTTCTTC.

As concerns this clone: One end of the junction fails to match germline, which may point to a read error. Other DNA sequences in the same sample also yield this CDR3. This chain uses TRBV9 with TRBJ1-4; tentatively, D is TRBD1 (5 bases). Per germline, CDR1 SGDLS and CDR2 YYNGEE. CDR3 length: 15 residues. The CDR3 nucleotides read TGTGCCAGCAGCGTAGGGGGGACCTCTAACGAAAAACTGTTTTTT. Residues: CASSVGGTSNEKLFF.

Details on this clone: Other DNA sequences from this sample encode an identical CDR3 as well. The chain combines TRBV9 with TRBJ1-1; TRBD1 aligns across 8 bases. The CDR3 has 13 residues. Germline V gene lookup returns CDR1 SGDLS and CDR2 YYNGEE. The ends lost 3 bases at V and 4 bases at J; junction bases unmatched: 2. This CDR3 reads CASSATGGTEAFF. The CDR3 coding sequence is TGTGCCAGCAGCGCAACAGGGGGCACTGAAGCTTTCTTT.

The chain has TRBV19 and TRBJ1-3; no reliable D call. V lost 4 bases to trimming and J lost 0 bases, with 10 bases between them. There are 15 residues in the CDR3. Germline-derived CDR1 and CDR2 are LNHDA and SQIVND (reference sequence). Here the CDR3 DNA reads TGTGCCAGTAGTACCGAAGCCTACTCTGGAAACACCATATATTTT. Translating gives CASSTEAYSGNTIYF. The full variable domain, rest sourced from reference TRBV19 and TRBJ1-3, is DGGITQSPKYLFRKEGQNVTLSCEQNLNHDAMYWYRQDPGQGLRLIYYSQIVNDFQKGDIAEGYSVSREKKESFPLTVTSAQKNPTAFYLCASSTEAYSGNTIYFGEGSWLTVV.

This sequence joins TRBV19 and TRBJ2-1; possibly TRBD1 for D (5 bases). This CDR3 has 13 residues. The germline gives CDR1 LNHDA, CDR2 SQIVND (reference sequence). The V end lost 9 bases, the J end lost 0 bases, and 9 bases lay between the germline ends. The CDR3 here is CASRQSSYNEQFF. CDR3 bases: TGTGCCAGCAGACAGAGCTCCTACAATGAGCAGTTCTTC.

The V gene is TRBV25-1, the J gene TRBJ1-5; D not resolved. The CDR3 covers 15 residues. Trimming shortened V by 2 bases and J by 8 bases, and 16 bases separated the two germline ends. The germline V gene encodes CDR1 MGHDK and CDR2 SYGVNS. CDR3 sequence (DNA): TGTGCCAGCAGTGAACCCCGAGGACTGCCGGAGCCCCAGCATTTT. It encodes CASSEPRGLPEPQHF.

This chain links TRBV5-1 with TRBJ2-2; perhaps TRBD2 as D (5 bases). The germline CDR1 and CDR2 sequences are SGHRS and YFSETQ. V was trimmed by 4 bases and J by 7 bases, leaving 8 bases between them. This CDR3 comprises 12 residues. In nucleotides, the CDR3 is TGCGCCAGCAGCATCGGGGACGGGGAGCTGTTTTTT. Translated: CASSIGDGELFF.